This T cell receptor beta chain derives from a study of T cell responses to AZD1222 COVID-19 vaccine. Whole-study results and caveats: Donors, mostly white British, included more females; clonal diversity was possibly underestimated. Nearly half of spike-specific TCRs reportedly go after variant regions that carry no mutations. Spike-specific TCR breadth and depth grew following two AZD1222 doses. The peak T cell response came first, and repertoires were sampled only after it.

This CDR3 has 14 amino acids. Per germline, CDR1 LGHDT and CDR2 YNNKEL (reference sequence). The V end was cut by 0 bases, the J end by 4 bases, with 9 bases between. In regard to this clone: Its antigen remains unknown.

Sequencing used immunoSEQ multiplex PCR; TCRdb keeps in-frame clones, though not all of them. The sample lists about 80,000 clones; roughly 88% were seen once. This chain links TRBV3-1 (or the pseudogene TRBV3-2) with TRBJ1-2; D not certain. This TCR was sampled from an adult who received the AZD1222 COVID-19 vaccine. This specimen consisted of peripheral blood, obtained 28 days after the second AZD1222 dose. The CDR3 loop is CASSQDRRLYGYTF. CDR3 DNA sequence: TGTGCCAGCAGCCAAGATCGTAGGCTCTATGGCTACACCTTC.